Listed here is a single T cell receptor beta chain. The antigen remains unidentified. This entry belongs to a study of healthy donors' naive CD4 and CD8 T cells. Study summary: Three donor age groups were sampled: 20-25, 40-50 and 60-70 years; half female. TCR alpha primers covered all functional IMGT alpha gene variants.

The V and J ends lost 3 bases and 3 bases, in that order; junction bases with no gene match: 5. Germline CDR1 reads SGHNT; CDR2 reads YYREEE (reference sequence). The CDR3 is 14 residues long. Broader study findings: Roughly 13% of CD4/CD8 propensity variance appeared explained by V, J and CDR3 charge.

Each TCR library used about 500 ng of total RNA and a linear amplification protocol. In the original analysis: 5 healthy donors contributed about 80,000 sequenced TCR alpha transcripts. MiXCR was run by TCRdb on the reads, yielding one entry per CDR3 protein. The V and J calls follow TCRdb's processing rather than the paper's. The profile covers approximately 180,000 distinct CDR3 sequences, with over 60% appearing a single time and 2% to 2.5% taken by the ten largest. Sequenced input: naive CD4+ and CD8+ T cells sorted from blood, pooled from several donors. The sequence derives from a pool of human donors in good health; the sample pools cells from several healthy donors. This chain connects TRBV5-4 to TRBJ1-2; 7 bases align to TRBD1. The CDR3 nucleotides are TGTGCCAGCAGCTCCTACAGGGGCCACTATGGCTACACCTTC. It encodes CASSSYRGHYGYTF.